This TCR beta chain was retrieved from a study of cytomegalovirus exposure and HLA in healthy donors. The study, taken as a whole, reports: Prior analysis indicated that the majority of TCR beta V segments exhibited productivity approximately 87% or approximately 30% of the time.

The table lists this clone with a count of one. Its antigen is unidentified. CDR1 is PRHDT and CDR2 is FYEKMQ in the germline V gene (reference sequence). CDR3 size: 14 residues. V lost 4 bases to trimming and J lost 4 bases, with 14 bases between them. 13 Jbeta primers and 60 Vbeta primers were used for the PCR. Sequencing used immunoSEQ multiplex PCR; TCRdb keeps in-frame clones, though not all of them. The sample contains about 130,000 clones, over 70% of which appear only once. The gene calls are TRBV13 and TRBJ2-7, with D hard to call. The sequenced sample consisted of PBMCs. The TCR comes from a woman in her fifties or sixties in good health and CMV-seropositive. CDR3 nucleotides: TGTGCCAGCAGCTCTGGAATAGCAGAGTACGAGCAGTACTTC. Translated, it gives CASSSGIAEYEQYF.